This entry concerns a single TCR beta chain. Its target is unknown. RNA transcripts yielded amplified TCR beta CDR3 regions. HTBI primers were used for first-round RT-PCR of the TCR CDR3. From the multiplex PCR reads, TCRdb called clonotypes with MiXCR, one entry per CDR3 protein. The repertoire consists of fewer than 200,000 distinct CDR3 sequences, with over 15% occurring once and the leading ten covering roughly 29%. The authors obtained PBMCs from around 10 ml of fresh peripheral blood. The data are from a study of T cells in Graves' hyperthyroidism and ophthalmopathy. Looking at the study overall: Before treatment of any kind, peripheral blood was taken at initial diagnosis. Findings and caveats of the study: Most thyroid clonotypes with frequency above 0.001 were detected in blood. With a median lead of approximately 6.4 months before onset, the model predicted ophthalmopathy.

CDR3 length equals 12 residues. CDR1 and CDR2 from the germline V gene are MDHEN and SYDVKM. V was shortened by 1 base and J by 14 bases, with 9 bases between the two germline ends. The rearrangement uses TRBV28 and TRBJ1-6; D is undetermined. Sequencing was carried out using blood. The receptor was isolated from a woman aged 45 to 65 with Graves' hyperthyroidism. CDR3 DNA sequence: TGTGCCAGCAGTTTATTCGAATTGGCCCTCCACTTT. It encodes CASSLFELALHF.